This record looks at one T cell receptor beta chain sequence and its context. Its matching antigen is unknown. The CDR3 covers 18 residues. Germline lookup yields CDR1 DFQATT and CDR2 SNEGSKA (reference sequence). The V segment lost 4 bases and the J segment 1 base; nucleotides outside the gene matches: 16. These data belong to a study of T-cell memory formation after mild COVID-19. Study-wide results and limits: CD8+ contracting clones occupied EMRA, while CD4+ ones occupied mainly CM and EM.

TCRdb called the 5' RACE reads again in MiXCR, with one record for every CDR3 protein. The repertoire holds about 210,000 distinct CDR3 sequences, with around 25% as singletons. The clonotype was recovered from an adult woman who had mild COVID-19 (a few samples of this study predate the infection). Cell type and time point are not known. V gene TRBV20-1 combines with J gene TRBJ2-1, with TRBD2 matching 7 bases. What was sequenced was PBMCs or a T cell subset sorted from them (not recorded which). The CDR3 loop reads CSAKGIGMAGVSYNEQFF. DNA of the CDR3: TGCAGTGCTAAGGGGATCGGGATGGCGGGAGTTTCCTACAATGAGCAGTTCTTC.